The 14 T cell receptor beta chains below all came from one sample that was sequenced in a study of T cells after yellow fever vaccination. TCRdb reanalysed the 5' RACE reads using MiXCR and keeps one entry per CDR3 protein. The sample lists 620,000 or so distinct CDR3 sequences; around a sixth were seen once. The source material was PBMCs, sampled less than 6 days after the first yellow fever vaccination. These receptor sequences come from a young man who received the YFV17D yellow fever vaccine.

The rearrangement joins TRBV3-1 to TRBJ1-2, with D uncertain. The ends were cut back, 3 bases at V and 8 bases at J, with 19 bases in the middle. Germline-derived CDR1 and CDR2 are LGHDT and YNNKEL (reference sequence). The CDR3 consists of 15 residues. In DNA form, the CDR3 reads TGTGCCAGCAGCCAGCGCCACCCGACCGGAGCAGGCTACACCTTC. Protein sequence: CASSQRHPTGAGYTF.

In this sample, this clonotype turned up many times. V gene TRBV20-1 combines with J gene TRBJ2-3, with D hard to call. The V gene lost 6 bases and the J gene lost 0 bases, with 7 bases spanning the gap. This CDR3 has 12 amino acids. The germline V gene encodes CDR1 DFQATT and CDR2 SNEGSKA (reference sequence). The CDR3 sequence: CSATPSTDTQYF. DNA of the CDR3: TGCAGTGCGACCCCTAGCACAGATACGCAGTATTTT.

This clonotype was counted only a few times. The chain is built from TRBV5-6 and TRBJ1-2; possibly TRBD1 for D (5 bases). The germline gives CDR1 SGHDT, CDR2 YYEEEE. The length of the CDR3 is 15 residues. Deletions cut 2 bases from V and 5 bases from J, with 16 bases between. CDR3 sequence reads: CASSFIEERGYGYTF. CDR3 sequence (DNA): TGTGCCAGCAGCTTTATCGAAGAGAGGGGTTATGGCTACACCTTC.

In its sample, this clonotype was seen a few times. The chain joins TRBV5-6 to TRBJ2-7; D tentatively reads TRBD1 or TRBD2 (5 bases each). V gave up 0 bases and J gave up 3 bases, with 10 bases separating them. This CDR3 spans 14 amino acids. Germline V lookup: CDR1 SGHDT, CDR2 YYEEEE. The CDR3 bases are TGTGCCAGCAGCTTGGGGGGACGTTTCTACGAGCAGTACGTC. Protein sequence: CASSLGGRFYEQYV.

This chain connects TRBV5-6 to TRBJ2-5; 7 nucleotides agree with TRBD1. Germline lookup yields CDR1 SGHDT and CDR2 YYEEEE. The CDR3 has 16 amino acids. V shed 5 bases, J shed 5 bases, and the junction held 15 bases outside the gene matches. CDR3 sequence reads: CASRRFDRVTLETQYF. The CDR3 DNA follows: TGTGCCAGCAGAAGATTTGACAGGGTAACTCTCGAGACCCAGTACTTC.

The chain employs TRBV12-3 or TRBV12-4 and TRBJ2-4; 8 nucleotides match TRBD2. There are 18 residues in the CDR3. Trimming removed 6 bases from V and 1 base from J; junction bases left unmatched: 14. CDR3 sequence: CASSPGTIAGTAKNIQYF. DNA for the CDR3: TGTGCCAGCAGCCCCGGGACGATAGCGGGGACTGCCAAAAACATTCAGTACTTC.

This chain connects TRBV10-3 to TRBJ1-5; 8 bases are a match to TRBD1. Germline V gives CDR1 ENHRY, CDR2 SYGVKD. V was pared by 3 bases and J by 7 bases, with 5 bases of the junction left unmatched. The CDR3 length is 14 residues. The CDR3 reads CAISDGQGGQPQHF. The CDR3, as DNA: TGTGCCATCAGTGACGGACAGGGTGGCCAGCCCCAGCATTTT.

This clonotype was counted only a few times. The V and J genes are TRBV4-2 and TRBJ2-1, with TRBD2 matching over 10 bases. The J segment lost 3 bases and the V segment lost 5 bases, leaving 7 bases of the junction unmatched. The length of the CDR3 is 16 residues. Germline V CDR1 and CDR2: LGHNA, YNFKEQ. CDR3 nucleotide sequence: TGTGCCAGCAGCTACGAGCGGGGGGGAATCTACAATGAGCAGTTCTTC. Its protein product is CASSYERGGIYNEQFF.

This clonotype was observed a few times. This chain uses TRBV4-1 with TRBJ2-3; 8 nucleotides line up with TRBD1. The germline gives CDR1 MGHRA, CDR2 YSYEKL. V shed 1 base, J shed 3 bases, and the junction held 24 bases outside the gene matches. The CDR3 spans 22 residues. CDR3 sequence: CASSQVVIGAGQVRAGTDTQYF. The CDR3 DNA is TGCGCCAGCAGCCAAGTGGTAATAGGCGCGGGACAGGTGAGAGCTGGTACAGATACGCAGTATTTT.

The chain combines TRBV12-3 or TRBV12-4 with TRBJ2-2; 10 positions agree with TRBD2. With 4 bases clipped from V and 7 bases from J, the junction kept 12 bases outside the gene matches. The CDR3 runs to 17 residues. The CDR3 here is CASSSQTSGKFIGELFF. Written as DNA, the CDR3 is TGTGCCAGCAGTTCCCAAACTAGCGGGAAGTTTATCGGGGAGCTGTTTTTT.

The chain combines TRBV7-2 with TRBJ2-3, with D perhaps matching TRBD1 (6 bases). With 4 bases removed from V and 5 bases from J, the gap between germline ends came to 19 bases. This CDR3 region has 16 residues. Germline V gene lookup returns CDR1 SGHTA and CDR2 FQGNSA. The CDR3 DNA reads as TGTGCCAGCAGCTCTCGGGGTGGGGGCCGGGTAGATACGCAGTATTTT. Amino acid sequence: CASSSRGGGRVDTQYF.

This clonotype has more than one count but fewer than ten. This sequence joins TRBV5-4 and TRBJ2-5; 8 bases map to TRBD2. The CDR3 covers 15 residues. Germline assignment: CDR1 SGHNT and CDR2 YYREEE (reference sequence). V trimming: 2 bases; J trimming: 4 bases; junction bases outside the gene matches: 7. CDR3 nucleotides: TGTGCCAGCAGCTTCGGGGGGGCCGGTTCAGAGACCCAGTACTTC. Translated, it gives CASSFGGAGSETQYF.

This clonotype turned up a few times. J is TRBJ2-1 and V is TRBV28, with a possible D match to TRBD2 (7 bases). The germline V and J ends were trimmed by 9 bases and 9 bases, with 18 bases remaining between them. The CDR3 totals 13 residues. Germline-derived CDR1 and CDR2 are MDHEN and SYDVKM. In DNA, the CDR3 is TGTGCCAGAGGGGGGGGAGAGTCAAGTGAGCAGTTCTTC. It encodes CARGGGESSEQFF.

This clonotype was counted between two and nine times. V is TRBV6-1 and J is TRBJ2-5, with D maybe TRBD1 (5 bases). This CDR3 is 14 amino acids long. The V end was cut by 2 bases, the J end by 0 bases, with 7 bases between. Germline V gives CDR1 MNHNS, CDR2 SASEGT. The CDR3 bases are TGTGCCAGCAGTGAACACAGGTACCAAGAGACCCAGTACTTC. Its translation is CASSEHRYQETQYF.